The entry below gives a single TCR beta chain sequence along with its context. Its antigen is not identified. Germline V gene sequence: CDR1 SGHAT, CDR2 FQNNGV. V was clipped by 5 bases and J by 3 bases; unmatched bases: 5. The length of the CDR3 is 14 residues. TCRdb's table, derived via immunoSEQ multiplex PCR, lists solely in-frame clones and lacks some. The data contain 550,000 to 750,000 clones, around 92% of them seen just once; the ten biggest clones take up approximately 24%. The sample comes from a study of shared clonotypes between healthy human individuals. In the study overall: Donor composition was a couple of women and three men, aged 18 to 49.

CD45RO-negative, CCR7-positively selected cells formed the naive CD8 fraction, excluding terminally differentiated effector memory CD45RA+ cells. Whole-study findings and limits: What limited the represented genetic and exposure-history diversity was the small number of donors. What naive subsets generally showed was a larger estimated richness than memory subsets showed.

Sequences were obtained from naive CD8+ T cells sorted from blood. The gene calls are TRBV11-2 and TRBJ2-3; 7 nucleotides align to TRBD1. The source of this sequence is a man aged 25-45 years in good health. CDR3: CASSGRQGTDTQYF. The CDR3 nucleotides read TGTGCCAGCAGCGGCAGACAGGGTACAGATACGCAGTATTTT.